This entry lists 6 T cell receptor beta chains sequenced from one sample in a study of molecular identifiers for immune sequencing clone quantification. TCRdb passed the PCR reads through MiXCR, listing each CDR3 protein once. The sample has some 580,000 distinct CDR3 sequences; roughly 25% are singletons. Sequenced input: naive CD8+ T cells from blood, with Jurkat cell RNA spiked in. The subset was: FACS-sorted CD8+CD4-CCR7+CD45RA+ naive T cells. The receptors come from a human donor in good health. Some libraries in this study had Jurkat cell RNA spiked in.

Regarding this clonotype: A much more abundant neighbour one base away suggests this may be a read error. The chain is built from TRBV20-1 and TRBJ2-7, with 9 bases that match TRBD2. CDR1 is DFQATT and CDR2 is SNEGSKA in the germline V gene (reference sequence). The CDR3 is 13 residues long. The V gene end was trimmed by 6 bases and the J gene end by 3 bases; junction bases not matched to a gene: 6. CDR3 in amino acids: CSARLAADYEQYF. The DNA of the CDR3 is TGCAGTGCGAGACTAGCGGCTGACTACGAGCAGTACTTC.

This clonotype occurred many times. V gene TRBV4-1 combines with J gene TRBJ2-5, with 10 bases matching TRBD1. V lost 2 bases to trimming and J lost 3 bases; unmatched junction nucleotides: 9. Germline lookup yields CDR1 MGHRA and CDR2 YSYEKL. The CDR3 loop spans 17 amino acids. In DNA, the CDR3 is TGCGCCAGCAGCCAACTACCGACAGGGGGCTTTAAAGAGACCCAGTACTTC. This sequence encodes CASSQLPTGGFKETQYF.

This clonotype was counted at least ten times. The gene calls are TRBV20-1 and TRBJ1-5; D remains unclear. CDR3 size: 14 residues. Trimming stripped 1 base from V and 3 bases from J, with 10 bases between. The germline CDR1 and CDR2 sequences are DFQATT and SNEGSKA (reference sequence). The CDR3 region has the DNA TGCAGTGCTAGAGGTTTAACAGCCAATCAGCCCCAGCATTTT. Translating it yields CSARGLTANQPQHF.

Only one count was recorded for this clonotype. With a much larger clone just one base away, this may be a read error. The rearrangement links TRBV5-1 to TRBJ2-3, with D perhaps matching TRBD2 (6 bases). The CDR3 covers 14 residues. The V and J ends lost 6 bases and 4 bases respectively, with 15 bases between them. Germline-derived CDR1 and CDR2 are SGHRS and YFSETQ. The CDR3 nucleotides are TGCGCCAGCACTAACGGGAGTACGCCAGATACGCAGTATTTT. This encodes CASTNGSTPDTQYF.

There are a few counts of this clonotype. This chain links TRBV9 with TRBJ2-2; TRBD2 matches at 13 bases. CDR1 and CDR2 (germline): SGDLS, YYNGEE. After removal of 6 bases from V and 0 bases from J, the junction contained 5 bases not matched to a gene. The CDR3 length is 17 residues. Here the CDR3 DNA reads TGTGCCAGCACCCCGGGACTAGCGGGGCCGAACACCGGGGAGCTGTTTTTT. Amino acids: CASTPGLAGPNTGELFF.

This clonotype was counted between two and nine times. J is TRBJ2-3 and V is TRBV6-5; 7 bases fit TRBD2. Trimming at V came to 2 bases and at J to 5 bases, leaving 16 bases not matched to a gene. In germline, CDR1 is MNHEY, CDR2 SVGAGI. The CDR3 loop spans 18 amino acids. The CDR3 here is CASSYDPSRAGVKDTQYF. In DNA, the CDR3 is TGTGCCAGCAGTTACGATCCAAGTCGGGCGGGAGTGAAAGATACGCAGTATTTT.